This T cell receptor beta chain was sequenced in a study of T cell repertoires in cytomegalovirus infection. TCRdb re-analysed the reads in MiXCR, keeping a single row per CDR3 protein. This table holds 200,000 or so distinct CDR3 sequences, roughly 30% found once. Between the trimmed V and J ends, which lost 5 bases and 4 bases, there was a span of 14 bases. Per germline, CDR1 KGHSH and CDR2 LQKENI. This CDR3 region has 14 residues. Sequenced: PBMCs. The origin of this receptor is a human donor in good health (CMV status not recorded). Some clones in this sample may be carry-over from other donors' samples. The chain has TRBV18 and TRBJ1-2; D perhaps matches TRBD1 (6 bases). The CDR3 DNA follows: TGTGCCAGCTCATTGACTCCAGGGGCCTATGGCTACACCTTC. As protein: CASSLTPGAYGYTF.